This T cell receptor beta chain was sequenced during a study of T-cell reconstitution after alpha-beta-depleted transplantation in children. General study points: Newly produced T cells mostly accounted for T-cell counts and diversity one year post-transplant. Reportedly, roughly two months post-transplant, alpha-beta T cells arose from several hundred expanded graft clones.

This clonotype has at least ten counts. The antigen is unknown. Preparing the TCRbeta library involved the use of unique molecular identifiers. Each CDR3 protein gets one entry after TCRdb re-called the PCR reads with MiXCR. In the table there are about 260,000 distinct CDR3 sequences, around 10% of which are singletons. CDR3 length: 12 amino acids. Trimming removed 6 bases from V and 5 bases from J, with 7 bases in between. The material sequenced was peripheral blood, taken 180 days after TCRalphabeta/CD19-depleted stem cell transplant. The rearrangement links TRBV12-3 or TRBV12-4 to TRBJ2-2; no definite D call. This TCR was recovered from a male patient under 10 years old who had a stem cell transplant for chronic granulomatous disease, so the T cells may come from the graft donor. The CDR3 nucleotides read TGTGCCAGCAGCTTGACAACCGGGGAGCTGTTTTTT. It yields the protein CASSLTTGELFF.